The clone carrying this T cell receptor beta chain has just a few counts. What it recognizes is unknown. This specimen belongs to a study of beta chain features in type 1 diabetes. Study-wide results and limits: Still unanswered here is whether HLA type influences TCRB rearrangement. A moderate, significant TCRB CDR3 shortening appeared in type 1 diabetes across four CD4+ subsets.

V lost 2 bases and J 4 bases, leaving 12 bases between the germline ends. This CDR3 has 14 residues. Germline CDR1 is SGHDT and CDR2 is YYEEEE. Reverse transcription of all isolated RNA meant that expressed TCRB transcripts were sequenced. Naive, central memory and regulatory T cell samples averaged approximately 3.8 million reads. Generated by immunoSEQ multiplex PCR, the TCRdb table keeps only in-frame clones and is missing some. Of roughly 230,000 clones in the sample, 9.5% to 13% were seen once. The J gene is TRBJ1-2, the V gene TRBV5-6; maybe TRBD1 (5 bases). The sequence was obtained from a man between 25 and 39 years old with type 1 diabetes. Sequencing was carried out using naive CD4+ T cells from blood. CDR3 in DNA: TGTGCCAGCAGCTTTCCGACAGAGATCTATGGCTACACCTTC. This encodes CASSFPTEIYGYTF.